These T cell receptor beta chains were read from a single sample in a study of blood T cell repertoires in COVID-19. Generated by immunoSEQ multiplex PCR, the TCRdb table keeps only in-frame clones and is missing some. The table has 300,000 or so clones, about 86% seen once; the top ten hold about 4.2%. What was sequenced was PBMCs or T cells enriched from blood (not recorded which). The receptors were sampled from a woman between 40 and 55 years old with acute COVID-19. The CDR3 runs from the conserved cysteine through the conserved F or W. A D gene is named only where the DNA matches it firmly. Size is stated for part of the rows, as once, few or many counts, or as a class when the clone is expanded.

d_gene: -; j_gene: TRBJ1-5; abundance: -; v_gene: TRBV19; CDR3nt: TGTGCCACTCTCGCGGGGGGGCTCCACCGGGCCCAGCATTTT; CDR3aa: CATLAGGLHRAQHF
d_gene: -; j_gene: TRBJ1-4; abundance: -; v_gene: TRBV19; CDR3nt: TGTGCCAGTAGTATAGAATCGGTCAGGGCAACTAATGAAAAACTGTTTTTT; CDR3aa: CASSIESVRATNEKLFF
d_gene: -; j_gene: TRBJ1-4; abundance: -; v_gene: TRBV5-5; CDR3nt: TGTGCCAGCAGCTTGGGGGAGTGGGAGACGACTGAAAAACTGTTTTTT; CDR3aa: CASSLGEWETTEKLFF
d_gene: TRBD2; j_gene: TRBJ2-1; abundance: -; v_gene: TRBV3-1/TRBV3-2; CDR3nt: TGTGCCAGCAGCCCGGGGGGACATGAGCAGTTCTTC; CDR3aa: CASSPGGHEQFF
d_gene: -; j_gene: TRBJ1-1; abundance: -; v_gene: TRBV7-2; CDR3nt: TGTGCCAGCAGCCCGCTAAATTCGAACACTGAAGCTTTCTTT; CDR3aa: CASSPLNSNTEAFF
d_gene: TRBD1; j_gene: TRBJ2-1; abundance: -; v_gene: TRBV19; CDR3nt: TGTGCCAGTAGTATTGACAGGGAAGCGTTCTTC; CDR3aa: CASSIDREAFF
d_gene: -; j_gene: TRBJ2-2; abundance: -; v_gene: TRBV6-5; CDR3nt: TGTGCCAGCAGCGAGGGATGGGGGAACACCGGGGAGCTGTTTTTT; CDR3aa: CASSEGWGNTGELFF
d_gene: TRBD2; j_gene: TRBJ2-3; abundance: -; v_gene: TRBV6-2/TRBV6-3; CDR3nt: TGTGCCAGCAGTTACTCTCCTAGCGGGGAAGGCACAGATACGCAGTATTTT; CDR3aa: CASSYSPSGEGTDTQYF
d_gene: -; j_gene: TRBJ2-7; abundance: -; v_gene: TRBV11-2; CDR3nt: TGTGCCAGCAGCTTAGACCCAGGGTTTCAAGAGCAGTACTTC; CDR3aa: CASSLDPGFQEQYF
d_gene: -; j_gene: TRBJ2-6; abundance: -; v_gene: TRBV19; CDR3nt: TGTGCCAGTAGTATAGATCGGTACGGTTCTGGGGCCAACGTCCTGACTTTC; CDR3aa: CASSIDRYGSGANVLTF
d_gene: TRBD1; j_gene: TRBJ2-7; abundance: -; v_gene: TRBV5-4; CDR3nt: TGTGCCAGCAGCTTTGCTCCGGGACAGGGGGCCTACGAGCAGTACTTC; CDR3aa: CASSFAPGQGAYEQYF
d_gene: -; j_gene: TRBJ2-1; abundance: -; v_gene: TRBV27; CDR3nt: TGTGCCAGCAGTGGGACTTTTACCTACAATGAGCAGTTCTTC; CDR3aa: CASSGTFTYNEQFF
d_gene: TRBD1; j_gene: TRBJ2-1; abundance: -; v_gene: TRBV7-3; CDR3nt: TGTGCCAGCAGTTCAGGGGGCGTTCCCTATGAGCAGTTCTTC; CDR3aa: CASSSGGVPYEQFF
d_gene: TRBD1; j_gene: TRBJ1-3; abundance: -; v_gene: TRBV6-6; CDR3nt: TGTGCCAGCAGCCGATTTCACAGGGGGTTCTCTGGAAACACCATATATTTT; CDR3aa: CASSRFHRGFSGNTIYF
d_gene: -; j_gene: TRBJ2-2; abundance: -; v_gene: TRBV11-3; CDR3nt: TGTGCCAGCAGCTTAGAACAGGCCACCGGGGAGCTGTTTTTT; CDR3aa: CASSLEQATGELFF
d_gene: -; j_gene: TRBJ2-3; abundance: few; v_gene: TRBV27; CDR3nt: TGTGCCAGCAGGCCACAGGGTCTTGGAGATACGCAGTATTTT; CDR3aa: CASRPQGLGDTQYF
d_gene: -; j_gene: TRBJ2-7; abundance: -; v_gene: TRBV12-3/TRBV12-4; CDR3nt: TGTGCCAGCAGCAGGGCCCAAGGGTACGAGCAGTACTTC; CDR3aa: CASSRAQGYEQYF
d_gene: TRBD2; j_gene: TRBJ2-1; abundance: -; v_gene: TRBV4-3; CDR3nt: TGCGCCAGCAGCCAAGTCGCGGGGGGCCTCTACAATGAGCAGTTCTTC; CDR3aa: CASSQVAGGLYNEQFF
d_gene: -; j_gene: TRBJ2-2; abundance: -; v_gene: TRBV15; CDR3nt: TGTGCCACCAGCAGAGATCGAGTAACCGGGGAGCTGTTTTTT; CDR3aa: CATSRDRVTGELFF
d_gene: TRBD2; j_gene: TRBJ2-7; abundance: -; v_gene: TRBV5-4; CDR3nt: TGTGCCAGCAGCTTGGCGGGACTAGCGCACTCCTACGAGCAGTACTTC; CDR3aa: CASSLAGLAHSYEQYF
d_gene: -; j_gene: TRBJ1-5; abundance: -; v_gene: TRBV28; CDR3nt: TGTGCCAGCAGTTTAACCAGACAGGGCAATCAGCCCCAGCATTTT; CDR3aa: CASSLTRQGNQPQHF
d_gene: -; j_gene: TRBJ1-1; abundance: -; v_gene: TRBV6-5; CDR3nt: TGTGCCAGCAGTCCCGGAGGGGCCCAGAACACTGAAGCTTTCTTT; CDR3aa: CASSPGGAQNTEAFF
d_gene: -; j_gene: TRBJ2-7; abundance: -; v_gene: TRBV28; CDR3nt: TGTGCCAGCAGTTTACCGCGGTTTCGGCCCCATACCTACGAGCAGTACTTC; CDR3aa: CASSLPRFRPHTYEQYF
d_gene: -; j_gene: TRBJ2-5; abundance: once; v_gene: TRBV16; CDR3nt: TGTGCCAGCAGCCAATGGACAGCTCAAGAGACCCAGTACTTC; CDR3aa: CASSQWTAQETQYF
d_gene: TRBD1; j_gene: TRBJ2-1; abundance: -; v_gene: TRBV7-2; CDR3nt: TGTGCCAGCAGCGCCGGGACAGGGGGAGTCAATGAGCAGTTCTTC; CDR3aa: CASSAGTGGVNEQFF
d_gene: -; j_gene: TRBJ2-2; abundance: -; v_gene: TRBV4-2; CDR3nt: TGTGCCAGCAGCCAACCCGGGAGTAAAGCCGGGGAGCTGTTTTTT; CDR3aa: CASSQPGSKAGELFF
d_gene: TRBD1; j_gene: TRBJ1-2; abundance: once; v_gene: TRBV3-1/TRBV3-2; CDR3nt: TGTGCCAGCAGCCAGGGACAGGGAGGGGGCTACACCTTC; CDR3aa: CASSQGQGGGYTF
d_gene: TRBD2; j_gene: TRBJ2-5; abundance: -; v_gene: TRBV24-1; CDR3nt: TGTGCCACCAGTGGGCTAGCGGAAGAGACCCAGTACTTC; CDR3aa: CATSGLAEETQYF
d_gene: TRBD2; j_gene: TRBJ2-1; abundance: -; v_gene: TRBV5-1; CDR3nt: TGCGCCAGCAGCTTGCTTCCTAGCGGGAGGGCCCAGAATGAGCAGTTCTTC; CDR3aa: CASSLLPSGRAQNEQFF
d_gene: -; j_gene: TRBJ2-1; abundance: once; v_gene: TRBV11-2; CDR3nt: TGTGCCAGCAGCTTACTGGTGGGGAGGACCTACAATGAGCAGTTCTTC; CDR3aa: CASSLLVGRTYNEQFF
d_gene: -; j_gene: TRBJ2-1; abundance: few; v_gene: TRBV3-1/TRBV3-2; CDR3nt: TGTGCCAGCAGCCAAGAATCTACGTCGGCGGAGCTGTGGTACAATGAGCAGTTCTTC; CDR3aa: CASSQESTSAELWYNEQFF